The T cell receptor (beta chain) under discussion was sequenced for a study of shared clonotypes between healthy human individuals. Measured with immunoSEQ multiplex PCR; TCRdb has only the in-frame clones, and not every one. In the table there are around 2,100,000 clones, just under 95% of which are singletons. Naive CD8 cells comprised CD45RO-negative, CCR7-positively selected cells, excluding terminally differentiated effector memory CD45RA+ cells. Findings and caveats of the study: At large depth, rarefaction still showed sorted-subset sequencing to be incomplete.

Concerning this clone itself: Its antigen is unknown.

This CDR3 spans 14 amino acids. V lost 5 bases, J lost 7 bases, and 15 bases lay in between. Germline-derived CDR1 and CDR2 are LNHDA and SQIVND (reference sequence). This chain uses TRBV19 with TRBJ2-1; D is uncertain. The sequenced sample was naive CD8+ T cells sorted from blood. The clonotype comes from a man aged 18 to 35 in good health. The CDR3 DNA sequence: TGTGCCAGTAGTCTCGTGGGTATAGGGAATGAGCAGTTCTTC. Translated: CASSLVGIGNEQFF.